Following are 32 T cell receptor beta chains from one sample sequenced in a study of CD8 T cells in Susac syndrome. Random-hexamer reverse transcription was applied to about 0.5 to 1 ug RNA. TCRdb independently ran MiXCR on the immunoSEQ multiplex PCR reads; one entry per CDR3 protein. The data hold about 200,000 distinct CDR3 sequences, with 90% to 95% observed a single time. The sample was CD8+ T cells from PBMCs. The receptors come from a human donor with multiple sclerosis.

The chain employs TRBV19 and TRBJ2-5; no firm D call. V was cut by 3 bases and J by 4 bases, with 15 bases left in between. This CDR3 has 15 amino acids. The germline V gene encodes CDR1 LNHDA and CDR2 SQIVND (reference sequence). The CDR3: CASSIQHGLGETQYF. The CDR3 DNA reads TGTGCCAGTAGTATTCAGCACGGCTTGGGAGAGACCCAGTACTTC.

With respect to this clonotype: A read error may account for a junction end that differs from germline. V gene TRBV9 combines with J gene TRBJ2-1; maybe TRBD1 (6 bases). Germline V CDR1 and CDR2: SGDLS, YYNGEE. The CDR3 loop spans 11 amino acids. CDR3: CASSDRVALIF. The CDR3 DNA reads TGTGCCAGCAGCGACAGGGTCGCGTTGATCTTC.

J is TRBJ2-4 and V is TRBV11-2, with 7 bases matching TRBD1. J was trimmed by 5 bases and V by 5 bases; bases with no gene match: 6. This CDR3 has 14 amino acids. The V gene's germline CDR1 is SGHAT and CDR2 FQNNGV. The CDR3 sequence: CASSKRDSQNIQYF. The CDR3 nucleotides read TGTGCCAGCAGCAAACGGGACAGCCAAAACATTCAGTACTTC.

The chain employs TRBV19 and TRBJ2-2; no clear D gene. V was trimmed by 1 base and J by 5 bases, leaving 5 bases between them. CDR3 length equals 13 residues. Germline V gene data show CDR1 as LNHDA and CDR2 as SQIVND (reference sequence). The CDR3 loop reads CASSIVGTGELFF. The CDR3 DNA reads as TGTGCCAGTAGTATAGTGGGAACCGGGGAGCTGTTTTTT.

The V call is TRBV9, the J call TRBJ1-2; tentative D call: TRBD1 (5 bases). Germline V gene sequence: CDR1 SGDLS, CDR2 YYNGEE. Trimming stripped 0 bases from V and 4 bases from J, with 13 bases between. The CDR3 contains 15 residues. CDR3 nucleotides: TGTGCCAGCAGCGTAGGCGGCGGGACTGCCTATGGCTACACCTTC. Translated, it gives CASSVGGGTAYGYTF.

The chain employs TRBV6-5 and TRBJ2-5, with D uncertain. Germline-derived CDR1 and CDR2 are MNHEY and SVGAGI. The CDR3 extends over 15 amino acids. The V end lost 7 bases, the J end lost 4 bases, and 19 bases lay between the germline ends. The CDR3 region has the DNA TGTGCCAGCACCACCACCGGGCAACGTCGAGAGACCCAGTACTTC. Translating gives CASTTTGQRRETQYF.

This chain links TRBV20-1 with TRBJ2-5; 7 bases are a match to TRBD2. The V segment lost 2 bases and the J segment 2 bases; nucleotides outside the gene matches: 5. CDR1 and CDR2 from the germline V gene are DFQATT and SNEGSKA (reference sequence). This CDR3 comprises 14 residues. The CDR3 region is CSARSGDAQETQYF. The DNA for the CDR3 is TGCAGTGCTAGAAGCGGGGACGCACAAGAGACCCAGTACTTC.

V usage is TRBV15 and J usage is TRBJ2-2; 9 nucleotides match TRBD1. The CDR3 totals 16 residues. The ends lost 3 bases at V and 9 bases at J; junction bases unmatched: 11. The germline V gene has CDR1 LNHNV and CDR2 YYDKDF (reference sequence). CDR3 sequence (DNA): TGTGCCACCAGCAGGGTCCGGGACAGGGCTGACCGGGAGCTGTTTTTT. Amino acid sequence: CATSRVRDRADRELFF.

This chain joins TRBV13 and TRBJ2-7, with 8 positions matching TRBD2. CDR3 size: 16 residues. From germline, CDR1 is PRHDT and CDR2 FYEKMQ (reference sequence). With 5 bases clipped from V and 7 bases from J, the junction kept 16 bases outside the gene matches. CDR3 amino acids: CASSPSGAGGHWEQYF. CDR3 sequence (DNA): TGTGCCAGCAGCCCCTCAGGGGCGGGGGGCCACTGGGAGCAGTACTTC.

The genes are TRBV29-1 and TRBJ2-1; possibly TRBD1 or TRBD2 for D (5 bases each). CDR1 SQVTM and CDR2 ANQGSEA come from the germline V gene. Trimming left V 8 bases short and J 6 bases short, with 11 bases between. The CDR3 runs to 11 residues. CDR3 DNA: TGCAGCTCCGGGACCTTCAATGAGCAGTTCTTC. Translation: CSSGTFNEQFF.

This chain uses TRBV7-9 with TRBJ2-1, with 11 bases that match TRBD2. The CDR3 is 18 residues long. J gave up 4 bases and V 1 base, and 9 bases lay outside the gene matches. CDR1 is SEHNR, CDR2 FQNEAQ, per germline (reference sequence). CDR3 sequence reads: CASSLGTSGGHPYNEQFF. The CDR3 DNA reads TGTGCCAGCAGCTTAGGAACTAGCGGGGGACATCCGTACAATGAGCAGTTCTTC.

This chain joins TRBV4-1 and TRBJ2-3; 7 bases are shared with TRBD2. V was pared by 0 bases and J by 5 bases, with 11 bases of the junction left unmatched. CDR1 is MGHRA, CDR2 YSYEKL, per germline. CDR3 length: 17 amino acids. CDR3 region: CASSQERVLADQDTQYF. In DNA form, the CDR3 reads TGCGCCAGCAGCCAAGAACGCGTCCTAGCGGACCAAGATACGCAGTATTTT.

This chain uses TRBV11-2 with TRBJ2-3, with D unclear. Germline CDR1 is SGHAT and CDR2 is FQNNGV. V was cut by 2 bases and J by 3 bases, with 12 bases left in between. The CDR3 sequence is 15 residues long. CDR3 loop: CASSLHPSRTDTQYF. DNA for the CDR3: TGTGCCAGCAGCTTACATCCCTCGAGGACAGATACGCAGTATTTT. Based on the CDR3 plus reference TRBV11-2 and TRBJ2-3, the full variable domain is EAGVAQSPRYKIIEKRQSVAFWCNPISGHATLYWYQQILGQGPKLLIQFQNNGVVDDSQLPKDRFSAERLKGVDSTLKIQPAKLEDSAVYLCASSLHPSRTDTQYFGPGTRLTVL.

CDR3 bases: TGTGCCATCAGTGAGTCTCACAGCGACAATGAGCAGTTCTTC. It yields the protein CAISESHSDNEQFF. V and J are TRBV10-3 and TRBJ2-1; D ambiguous. V lost 0 bases and J lost 5, with 8 bases in between. The germline V gene encodes CDR1 ENHRY and CDR2 SYGVKD. CDR3 length equals 14 residues.

CDR3 bases: TGTGCCAGTAGTATAGGATTTTATAATTCACCCCTCCACTTT. It codes for CASSIGFYNSPLHF. The chain recombines TRBV19 with TRBJ1-6; D remains unclear. The germline gives CDR1 LNHDA, CDR2 SQIVND (reference sequence). Trimming removed 1 base at V and 4 bases at J, with 5 bases between. There are 14 residues in the CDR3.

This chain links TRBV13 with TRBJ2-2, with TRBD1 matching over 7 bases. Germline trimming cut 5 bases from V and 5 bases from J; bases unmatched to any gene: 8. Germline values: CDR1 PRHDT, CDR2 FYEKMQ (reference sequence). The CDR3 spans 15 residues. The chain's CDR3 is CASSPPGTDTGELFF. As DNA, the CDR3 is TGTGCCAGCAGCCCTCCCGGGACAGATACCGGGGAGCTGTTTTTT.

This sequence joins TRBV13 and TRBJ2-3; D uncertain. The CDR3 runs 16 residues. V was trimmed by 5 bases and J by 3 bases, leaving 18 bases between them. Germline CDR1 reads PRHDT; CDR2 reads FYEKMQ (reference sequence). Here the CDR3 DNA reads TGTGCCAGCAGCCCTAAGGGCCGCCTAGGTACAGATACGCAGTATTTT. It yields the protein CASSPKGRLGTDTQYF.

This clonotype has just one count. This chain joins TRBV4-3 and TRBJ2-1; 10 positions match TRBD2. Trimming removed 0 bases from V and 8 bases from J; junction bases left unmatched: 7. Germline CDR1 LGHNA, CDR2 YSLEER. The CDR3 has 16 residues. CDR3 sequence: CASSQEPSGSSYEQFF. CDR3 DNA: TGCGCCAGCAGCCAAGAACCTAGCGGGAGTTCGTATGAGCAGTTCTTC.

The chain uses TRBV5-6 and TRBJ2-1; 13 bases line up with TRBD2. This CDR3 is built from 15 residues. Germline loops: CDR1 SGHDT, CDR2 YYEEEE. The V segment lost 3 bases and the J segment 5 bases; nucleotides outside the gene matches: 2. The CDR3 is CASSSGLAGHNEQFF. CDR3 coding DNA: TGTGCCAGCAGCTCGGGACTAGCGGGACACAATGAGCAGTTCTTC.

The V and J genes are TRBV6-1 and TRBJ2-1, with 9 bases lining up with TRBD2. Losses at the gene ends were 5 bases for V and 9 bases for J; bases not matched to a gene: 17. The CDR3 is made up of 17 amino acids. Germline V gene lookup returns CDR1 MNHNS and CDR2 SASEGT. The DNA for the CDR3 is TGTGCCAGCAGTCCAGACCTTAGCGGGGGACGTAAGGGTGAGCAGTTCTTC. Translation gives CASSPDLSGGRKGEQFF.

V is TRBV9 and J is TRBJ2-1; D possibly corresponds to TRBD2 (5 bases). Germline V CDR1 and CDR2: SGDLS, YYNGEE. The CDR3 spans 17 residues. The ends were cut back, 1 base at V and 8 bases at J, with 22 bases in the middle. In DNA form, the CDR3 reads TGTGCCAGCAGCGTAACTGACGGGGTGTTGGATTACTATGAGCAGTTCTTC. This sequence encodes CASSVTDGVLDYYEQFF. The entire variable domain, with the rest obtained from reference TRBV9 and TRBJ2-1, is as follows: DSGVTQTPKHLITATGQRVTLRCSPRSGDLSVYWYQQSLDQGLQFLIQYYNGEERAKGNILERFSAQQFPDLHSELNLSSLELGDSALYFCASSVTDGVLDYYEQFFGPGTRLTVL.

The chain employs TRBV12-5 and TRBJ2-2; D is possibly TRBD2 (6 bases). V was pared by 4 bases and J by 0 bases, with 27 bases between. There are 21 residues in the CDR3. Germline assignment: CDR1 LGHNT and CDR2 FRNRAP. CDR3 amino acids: CASGSQSRETRPKANTGELFF. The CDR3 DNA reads TGTGCTAGTGGTTCCCAATCCCGGGAGACTAGGCCAAAAGCGAACACCGGGGAGCTGTTTTTT.

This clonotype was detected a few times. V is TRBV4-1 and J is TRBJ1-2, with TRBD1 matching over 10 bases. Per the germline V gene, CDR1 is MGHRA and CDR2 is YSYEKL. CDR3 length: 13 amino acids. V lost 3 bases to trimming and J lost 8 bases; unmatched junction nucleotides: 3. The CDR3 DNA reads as TGCGCCAGCAGCCAGGGGACAGGGGAAGGCTACACCTTC. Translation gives CASSQGTGEGYTF.

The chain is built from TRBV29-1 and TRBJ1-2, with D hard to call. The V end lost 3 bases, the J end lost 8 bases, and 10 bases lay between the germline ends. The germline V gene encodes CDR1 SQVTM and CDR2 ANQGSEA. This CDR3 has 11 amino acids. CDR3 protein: CSVDASGGYTF. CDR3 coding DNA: TGCAGCGTTGATGCCTCGGGGGGCTACACCTTC.

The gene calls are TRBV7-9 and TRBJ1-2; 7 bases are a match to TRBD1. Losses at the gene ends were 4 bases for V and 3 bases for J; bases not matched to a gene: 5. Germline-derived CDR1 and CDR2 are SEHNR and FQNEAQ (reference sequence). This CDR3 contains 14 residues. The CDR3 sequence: CASSSTGEYYGYTF. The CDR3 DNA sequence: TGTGCCAGCAGCTCCACAGGGGAGTACTATGGCTACACCTTC. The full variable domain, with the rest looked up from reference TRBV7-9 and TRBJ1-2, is DTGVSQNPRHKITKRGQNVTFRCDPISEHNRLYWYRQTLGQGPEFLTYFQNEAQLEKSRLLSDRFSAERPKGSFSTLEIQRTEQGDSAMYLCASSSTGEYYGYTFGSGTRLTVV.

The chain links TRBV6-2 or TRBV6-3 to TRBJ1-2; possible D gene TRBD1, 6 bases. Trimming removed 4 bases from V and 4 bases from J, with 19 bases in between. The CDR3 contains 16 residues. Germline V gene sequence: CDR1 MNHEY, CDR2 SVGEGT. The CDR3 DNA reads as TGTGCCAGCAGTTTTTTAGGACAGTCACCCACCTATGGCTACACCTTC. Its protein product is CASSFLGQSPTYGYTF.

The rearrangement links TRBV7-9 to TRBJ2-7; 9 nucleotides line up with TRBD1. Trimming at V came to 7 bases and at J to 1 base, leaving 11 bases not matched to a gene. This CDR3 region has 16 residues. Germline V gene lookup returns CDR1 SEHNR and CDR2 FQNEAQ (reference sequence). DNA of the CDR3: TGTGCCAGCACCCCCTTGGGGACAGGGACATCCTACGAGCAGTACTTC. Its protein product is CASTPLGTGTSYEQYF.

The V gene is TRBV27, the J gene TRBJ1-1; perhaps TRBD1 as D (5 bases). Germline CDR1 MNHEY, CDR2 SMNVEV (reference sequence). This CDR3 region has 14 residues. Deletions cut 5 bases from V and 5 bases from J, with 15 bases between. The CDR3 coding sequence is TGTGCCAGCAGTCCCCAGGGCCGAAGGACTGAAGCTTTCTTT. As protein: CASSPQGRRTEAFF.

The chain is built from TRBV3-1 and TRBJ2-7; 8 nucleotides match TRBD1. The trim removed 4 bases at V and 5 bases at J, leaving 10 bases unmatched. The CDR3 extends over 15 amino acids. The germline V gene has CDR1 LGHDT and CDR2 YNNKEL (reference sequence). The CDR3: CASSPLTGEEDEQYF. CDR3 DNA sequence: TGTGCCAGCAGCCCTTTGACAGGGGAGGAGGACGAGCAGTACTTC.

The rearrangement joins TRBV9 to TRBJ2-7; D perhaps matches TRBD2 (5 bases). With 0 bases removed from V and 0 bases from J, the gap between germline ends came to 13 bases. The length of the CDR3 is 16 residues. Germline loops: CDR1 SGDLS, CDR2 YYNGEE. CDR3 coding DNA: TGTGCCAGCAGCGTAGGGGGAGACCCATTCTCCTACGAGCAGTACTTC. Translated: CASSVGGDPFSYEQYF.

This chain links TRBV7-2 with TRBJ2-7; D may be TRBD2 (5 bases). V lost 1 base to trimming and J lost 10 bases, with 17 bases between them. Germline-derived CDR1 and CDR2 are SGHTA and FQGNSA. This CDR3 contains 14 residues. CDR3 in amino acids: CASSLEISAFEQYF. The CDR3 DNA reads TGTGCCAGCAGCTTAGAGATTAGCGCTTTCGAACAGTACTTC.

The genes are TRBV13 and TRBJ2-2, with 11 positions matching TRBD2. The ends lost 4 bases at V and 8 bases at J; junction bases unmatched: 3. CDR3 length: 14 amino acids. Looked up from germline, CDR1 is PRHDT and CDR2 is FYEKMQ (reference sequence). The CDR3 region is CASSSTSGTGELFF. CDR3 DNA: TGTGCCAGCAGCTCGACTAGCGGGACTGGGGAGCTGTTTTTT.